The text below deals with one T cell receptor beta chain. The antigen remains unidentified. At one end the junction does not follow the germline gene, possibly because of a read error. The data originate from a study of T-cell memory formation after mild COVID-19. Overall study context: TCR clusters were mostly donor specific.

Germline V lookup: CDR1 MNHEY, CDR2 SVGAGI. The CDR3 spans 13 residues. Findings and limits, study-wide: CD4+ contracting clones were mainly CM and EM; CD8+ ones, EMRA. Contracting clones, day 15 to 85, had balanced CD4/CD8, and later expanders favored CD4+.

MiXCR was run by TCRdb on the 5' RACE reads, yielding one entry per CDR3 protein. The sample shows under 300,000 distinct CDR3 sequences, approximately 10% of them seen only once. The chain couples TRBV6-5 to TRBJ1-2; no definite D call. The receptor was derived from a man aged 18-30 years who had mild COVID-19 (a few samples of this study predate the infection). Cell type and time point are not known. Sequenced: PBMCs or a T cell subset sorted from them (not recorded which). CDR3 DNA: TGTGCCAGCAGTTACGGGTCGGGATTGGAAGTCTTTTTC. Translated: CASSYGSGLEVFF.